The sequence of this TCR beta chain was determined in a study of shared clonotypes between healthy human individuals. Sequencing was performed with immunoSEQ multiplex PCR; in TCRdb, only in-frame clones are kept and a portion is missing. The sample holds some 2.1 million clones; roughly 93% are singletons and the top ten take 1.5% to 2%. This CDR3 has 18 residues. The germline gives CDR1 SGHDT, CDR2 YYEEEE. The junction had 14 bases not matched to a gene; V was cut back by 3 bases and J by 4 bases. Naive CD8 cells lacked CD45RO, underwent positive selection for CCR7 and left out terminally differentiated effector memory CD45RA+ cells.

Sequencing used naive CD8+ T cells from PBMCs. The TCR comes from a man aged 18-30 years in good health. Some clones in this sample may be carry-over from other donors' samples. The J gene is TRBJ2-5, the V gene TRBV5-6, with TRBD2 identical over 11 bases. Here the CDR3 DNA reads TGTGCCAGCAGCTCACCGACTAGCGGGACCTACGGGGGAGAGACCCAGTACTTC. Translation: CASSSPTSGTYGGETQYF.